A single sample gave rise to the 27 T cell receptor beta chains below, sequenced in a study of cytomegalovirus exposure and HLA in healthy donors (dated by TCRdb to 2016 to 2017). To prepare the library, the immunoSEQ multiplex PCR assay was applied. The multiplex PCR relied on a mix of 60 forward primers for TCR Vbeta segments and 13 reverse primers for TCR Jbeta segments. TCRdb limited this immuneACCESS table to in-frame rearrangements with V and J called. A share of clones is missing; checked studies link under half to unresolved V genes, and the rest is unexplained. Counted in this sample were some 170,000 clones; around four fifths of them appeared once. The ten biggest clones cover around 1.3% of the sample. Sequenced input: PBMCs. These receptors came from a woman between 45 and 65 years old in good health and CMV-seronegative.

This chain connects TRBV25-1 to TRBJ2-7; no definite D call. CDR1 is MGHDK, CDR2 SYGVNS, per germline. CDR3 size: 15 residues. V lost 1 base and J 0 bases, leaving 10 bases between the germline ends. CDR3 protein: CASSESTTASYEQYF. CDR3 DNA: TGTGCCAGCAGTGAATCTACAACAGCCTCCTACGAGCAGTACTTC.

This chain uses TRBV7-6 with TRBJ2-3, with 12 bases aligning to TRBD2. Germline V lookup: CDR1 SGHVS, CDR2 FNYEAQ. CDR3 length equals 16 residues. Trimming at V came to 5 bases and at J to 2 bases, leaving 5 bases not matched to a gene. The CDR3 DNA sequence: TGTGCCAGCAGCCGACTAGCGGGAGTTCCCACAGATACGCAGTATTTT. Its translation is CASSRLAGVPTDTQYF.

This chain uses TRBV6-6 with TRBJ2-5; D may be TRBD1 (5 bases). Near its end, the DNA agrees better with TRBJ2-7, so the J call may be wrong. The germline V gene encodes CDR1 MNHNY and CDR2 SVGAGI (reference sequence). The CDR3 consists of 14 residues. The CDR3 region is CASSLRGYPYEQYF. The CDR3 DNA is TGTGCCAGCAGCCTTAGGGGATACCCTTACGAGCAGTACTTC.

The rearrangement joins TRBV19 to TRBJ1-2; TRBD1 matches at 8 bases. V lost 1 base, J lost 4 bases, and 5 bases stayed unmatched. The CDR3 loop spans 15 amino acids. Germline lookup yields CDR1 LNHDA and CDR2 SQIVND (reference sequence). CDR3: CASSIGQGPSYGYTF. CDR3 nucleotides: TGTGCCAGTAGTATAGGACAGGGGCCCTCCTATGGCTACACCTTC. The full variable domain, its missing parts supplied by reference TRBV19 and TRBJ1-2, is DGGITQSPKYLFRKEGQNVTLSCEQNLNHDAMYWYRQDPGQGLRLIYYSQIVNDFQKGDIAEGYSVSREKKESFPLTVTSAQKNPTAFYLCASSIGQGPSYGYTFGSGTRLTVV.

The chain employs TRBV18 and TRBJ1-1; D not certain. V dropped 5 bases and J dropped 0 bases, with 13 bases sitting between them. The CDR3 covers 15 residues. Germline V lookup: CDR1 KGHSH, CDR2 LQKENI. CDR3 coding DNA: TGTGCCAGCTCAGAGTCGGGCGGGTTGAACACTGAAGCTTTCTTT. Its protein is CASSESGGLNTEAFF.

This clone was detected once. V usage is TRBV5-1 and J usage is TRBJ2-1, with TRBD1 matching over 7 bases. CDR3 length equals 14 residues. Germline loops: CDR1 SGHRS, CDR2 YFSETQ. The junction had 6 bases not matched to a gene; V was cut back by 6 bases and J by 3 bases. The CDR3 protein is CASKLRTGYNEQFF. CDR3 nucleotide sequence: TGCGCCAGCAAGTTACGGACAGGCTACAATGAGCAGTTCTTC. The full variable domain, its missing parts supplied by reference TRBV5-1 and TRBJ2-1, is KAGVTQTPRYLIKTRGQQVTLSCSPISGHRSVSWYQQTPGQGLQFLFEYFSETQRNKGNFPGRFSGRQFSNSRSEMNVSTLELGDSALYLCASKLRTGYNEQFFGPGTRLTVL.

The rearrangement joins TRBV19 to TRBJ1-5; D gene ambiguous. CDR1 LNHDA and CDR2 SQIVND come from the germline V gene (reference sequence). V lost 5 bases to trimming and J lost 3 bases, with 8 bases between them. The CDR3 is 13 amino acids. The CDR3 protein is CASSWENNQPQHF. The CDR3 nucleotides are TGTGCCAGTAGTTGGGAGAACAATCAGCCCCAGCATTTT.

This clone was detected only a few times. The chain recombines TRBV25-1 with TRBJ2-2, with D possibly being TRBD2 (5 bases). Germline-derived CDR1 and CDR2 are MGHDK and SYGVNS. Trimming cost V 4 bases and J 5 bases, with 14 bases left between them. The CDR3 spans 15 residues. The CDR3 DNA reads TGTGCCAGCAGTGTCAGGACTCCAACTACCGGGGAGCTGTTTTTT. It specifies CASSVRTPTTGELFF.

The CDR3: CASSITGTGRTDTQYF. DNA of the CDR3: TGTGCCAGCAGCATTACAGGGACAGGGAGAACAGATACGCAGTATTTT. The chain carries TRBV7-3 and TRBJ2-3, with TRBD1 matching over 9 bases. V lost 5 bases to trimming and J lost 3 bases; unmatched junction nucleotides: 9. This CDR3 spans 16 amino acids. CDR1 and CDR2 from the germline V gene are SGHTA and FQGTGA.

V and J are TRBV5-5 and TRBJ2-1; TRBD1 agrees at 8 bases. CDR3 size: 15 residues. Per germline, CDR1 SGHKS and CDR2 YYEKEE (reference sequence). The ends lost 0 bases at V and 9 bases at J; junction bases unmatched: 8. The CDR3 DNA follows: TGTGCCAGCAGCTTGGGGTGGCAGGGGGCTTTTGAGCAGTTCTTC. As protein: CASSLGWQGAFEQFF.

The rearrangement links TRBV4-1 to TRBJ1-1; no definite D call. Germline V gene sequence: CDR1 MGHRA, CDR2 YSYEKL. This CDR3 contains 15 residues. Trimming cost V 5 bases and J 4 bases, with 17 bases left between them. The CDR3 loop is CASSVTGWESTEAFF. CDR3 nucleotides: TGCGCCAGCAGCGTGACCGGATGGGAGAGCACTGAAGCTTTCTTT.

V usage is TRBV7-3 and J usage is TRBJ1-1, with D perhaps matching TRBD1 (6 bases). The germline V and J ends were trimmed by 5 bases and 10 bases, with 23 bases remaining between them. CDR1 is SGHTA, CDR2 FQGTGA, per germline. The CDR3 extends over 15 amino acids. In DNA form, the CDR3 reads TGTGCCAGCAGCCTTTGGGCGGGGGCCCTAATTCGAGCTTTCTTT. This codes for CASSLWAGALIRAFF.

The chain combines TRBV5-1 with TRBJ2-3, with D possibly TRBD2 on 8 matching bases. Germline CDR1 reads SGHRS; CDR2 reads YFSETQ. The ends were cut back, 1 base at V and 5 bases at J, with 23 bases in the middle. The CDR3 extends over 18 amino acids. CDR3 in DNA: TGCGCCAGCAGCTTGACCTTCCCGGGAGGGGGCACAGGAGATACGCAGTATTTT. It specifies CASSLTFPGGGTGDTQYF.

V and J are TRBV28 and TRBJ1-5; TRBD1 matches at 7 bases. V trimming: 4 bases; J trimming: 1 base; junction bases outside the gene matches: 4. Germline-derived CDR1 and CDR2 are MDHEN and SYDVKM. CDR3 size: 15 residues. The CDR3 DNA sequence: TGTGCCAGCAGTTATTACAGGGGCAGCAATCAGCCCCAGCATTTT. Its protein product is CASSYYRGSNQPQHF.

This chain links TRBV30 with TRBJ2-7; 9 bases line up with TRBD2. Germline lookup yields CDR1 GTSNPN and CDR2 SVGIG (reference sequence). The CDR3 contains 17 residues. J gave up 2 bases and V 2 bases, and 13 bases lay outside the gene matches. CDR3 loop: CAWSPPPRLAATYEQYF. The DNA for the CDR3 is TGTGCCTGGAGTCCCCCCCCGCGACTAGCGGCCACCTACGAGCAGTACTTC.

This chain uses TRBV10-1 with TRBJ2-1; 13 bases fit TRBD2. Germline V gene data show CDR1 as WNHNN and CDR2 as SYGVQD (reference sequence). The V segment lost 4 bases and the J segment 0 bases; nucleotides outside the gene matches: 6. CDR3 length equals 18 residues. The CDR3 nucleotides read TGCGCCAGCAGTGCGGGACTAGCGGGGCTTAGCTCCTACAATGAGCAGTTCTTC. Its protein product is CASSAGLAGLSSYNEQFF.

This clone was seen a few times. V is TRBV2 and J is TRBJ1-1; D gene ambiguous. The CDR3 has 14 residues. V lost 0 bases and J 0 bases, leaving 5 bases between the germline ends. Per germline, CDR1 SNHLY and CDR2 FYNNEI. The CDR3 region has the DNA TGTGCCAGCAGTGAAGCGAGATTGAACACTGAAGCTTTCTTT. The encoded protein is CASSEARLNTEAFF.

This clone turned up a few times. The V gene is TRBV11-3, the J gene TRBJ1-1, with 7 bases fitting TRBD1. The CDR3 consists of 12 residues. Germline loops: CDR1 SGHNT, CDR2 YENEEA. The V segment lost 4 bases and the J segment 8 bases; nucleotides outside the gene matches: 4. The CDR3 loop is CASSSRQGEAFF. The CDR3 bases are TGTGCCAGCAGCTCCAGACAGGGCGAAGCTTTCTTT.

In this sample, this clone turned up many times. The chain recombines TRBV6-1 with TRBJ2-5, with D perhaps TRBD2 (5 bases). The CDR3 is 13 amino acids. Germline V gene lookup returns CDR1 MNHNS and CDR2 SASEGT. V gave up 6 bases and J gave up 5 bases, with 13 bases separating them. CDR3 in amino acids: CASRREQRETQYF. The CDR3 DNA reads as TGTGCCAGCAGACGGGAACAGCGGGAGACCCAGTACTTC.

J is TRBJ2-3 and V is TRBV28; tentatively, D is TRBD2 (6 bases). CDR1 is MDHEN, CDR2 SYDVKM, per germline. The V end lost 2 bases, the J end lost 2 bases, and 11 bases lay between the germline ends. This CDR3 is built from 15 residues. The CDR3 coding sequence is TGTGCCAGCAGTTTAGGAGGGACGAACACAGATACGCAGTATTTT. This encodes CASSLGGTNTDTQYF.

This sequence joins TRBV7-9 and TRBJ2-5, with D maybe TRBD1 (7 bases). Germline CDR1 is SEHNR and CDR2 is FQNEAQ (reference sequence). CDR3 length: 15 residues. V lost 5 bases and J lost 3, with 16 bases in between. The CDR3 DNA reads TGTGCCAGCAGCCCCGACAGGGCGGGGAAAGAGACCCAGTACTTC. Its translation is CASSPDRAGKETQYF.

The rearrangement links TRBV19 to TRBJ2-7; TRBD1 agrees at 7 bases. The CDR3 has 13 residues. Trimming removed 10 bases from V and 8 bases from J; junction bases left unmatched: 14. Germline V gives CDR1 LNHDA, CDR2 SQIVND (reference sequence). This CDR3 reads CATRDRSSIKQYF. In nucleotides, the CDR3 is TGTGCCACCCGGGACAGATCTAGTATAAAGCAGTACTTC.

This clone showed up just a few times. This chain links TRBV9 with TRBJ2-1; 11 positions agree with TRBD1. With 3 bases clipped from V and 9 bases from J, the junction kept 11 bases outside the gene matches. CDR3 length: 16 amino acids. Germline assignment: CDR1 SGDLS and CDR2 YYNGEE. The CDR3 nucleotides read TGTGCCAGCAGCGCACCCCGGGACAGGGGGTTCCGTGAGCAGTTCTTC. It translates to CASSAPRDRGFREQFF.

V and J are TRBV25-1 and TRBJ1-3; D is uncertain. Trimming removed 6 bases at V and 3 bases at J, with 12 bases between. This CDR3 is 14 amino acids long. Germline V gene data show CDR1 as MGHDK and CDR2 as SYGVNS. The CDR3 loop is CASSPPADGNTIYF. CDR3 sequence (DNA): TGTGCCAGCAGCCCACCAGCGGATGGAAACACCATATATTTT.

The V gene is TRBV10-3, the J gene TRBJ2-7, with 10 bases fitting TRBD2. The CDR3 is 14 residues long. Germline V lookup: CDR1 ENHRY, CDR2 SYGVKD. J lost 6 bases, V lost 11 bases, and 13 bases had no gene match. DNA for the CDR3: TGTGCCCCCCGGGGGGCTAGCGGGGGCTTCGAGCAGTACTTC. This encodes CAPRGASGGFEQYF.

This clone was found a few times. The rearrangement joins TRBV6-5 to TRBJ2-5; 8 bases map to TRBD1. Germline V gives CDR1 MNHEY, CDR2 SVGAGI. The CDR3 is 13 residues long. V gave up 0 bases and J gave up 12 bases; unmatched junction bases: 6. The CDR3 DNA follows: TGTGCCAGCAGTTACTCGCCGGGACAGGTGGAGTACTTC. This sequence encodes CASSYSPGQVEYF.

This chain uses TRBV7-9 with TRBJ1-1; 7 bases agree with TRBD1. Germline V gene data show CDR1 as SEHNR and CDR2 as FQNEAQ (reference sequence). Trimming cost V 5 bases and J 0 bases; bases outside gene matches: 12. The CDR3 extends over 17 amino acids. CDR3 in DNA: TGTGCCAGCAGCGTCCCGGGGACAGAGGCCTTGAACACTGAAGCTTTCTTT. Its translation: CASSVPGTEALNTEAFF.